This T cell receptor (beta chain) was recorded in a study of T cell responses to AZD1222 COVID-19 vaccine. TCRdb's copy holds only in-frame clones and misses some; the assay was immunoSEQ multiplex PCR. This table has roughly 110,000 clones, about nine tenths appearing once. With regard to this clone: Its antigen is not identified.

Germline-derived CDR1 and CDR2 are KGHDR and SFDVKD. The CDR3 length is 13 residues. Trimming left V 3 bases short and J 8 bases short, with 10 bases between. Study outcomes and limitations: It was only after the peak T cell response that any repertoires were sampled. Nearly half of spike-specific TCRs reportedly target variant regions that are unmutated in the B.1.351 and B.1.1.7 variants. In a largely white British group with more females than males, clonal diversity was possibly underestimated.

The gene calls are TRBV24-1 and TRBJ2-1; D remains ambiguous. This sequence originates from an adult who received the AZD1222 COVID-19 vaccine. The input for sequencing was peripheral blood, taken 28 days after the second AZD1222 dose. DNA of the CDR3: TGTGCCACCAGTGATGCAAACTTCGATGAGCAGTTCTTC. It encodes CATSDANFDEQFF.